The 19 T cell receptor beta chains below come from one sample, sequenced in a study of OX40 agonist ivuxolimab in advanced cancers. Libraries were prepared through the immunoSEQ multiplex PCR assay. TCRdb re-hosts the immuneACCESS table, in-frame sequences only. Its copies lack some clones; in the studies checked, an unresolved V gene accounts for under half of them, and the cause for the rest is not known. Recorded for this sample are about 62,000 clones; approximately 79% of them occurred a single time. The top ten constitute around 9.9% of the sample. The sample was CD4+ or CD8+ T cells sorted from blood, taken in a trial of the OX40 agonist ivuxolimab. All receptors derive from an adult with an advanced solid tumor such as melanoma, head and neck, liver or kidney cancer.

The J gene is TRBJ2-5, the V gene TRBV10-3; 12 nucleotides agree with TRBD2. This CDR3 is 15 amino acids long. V lost 5 bases and J lost 2; bases outside the gene matches: 3. Germline CDR1 reads ENHRY; CDR2 reads SYGVKD. The CDR3 sequence is CAISSGTSGQETQYF. The CDR3 nucleotides read TGTGCCATCAGTTCCGGGACTAGCGGGCAAGAGACCCAGTACTTC.

J is TRBJ2-5 and V is TRBV19; 8 bases agree with TRBD2. The germline CDR1 and CDR2 sequences are LNHDA and SQIVND (reference sequence). CDR3 size: 14 residues. With 4 bases clipped from V and 0 bases from J, the junction kept 1 base outside the gene matches. Written as DNA, the CDR3 is TGTGCCAGTAGTACGGGACTAGACCAAGAGACCCAGTACTTC. As protein: CASSTGLDQETQYF. The whole variable domain, remainder taken from reference TRBV19 and TRBJ2-5, is DGGITQSPKYLFRKEGQNVTLSCEQNLNHDAMYWYRQDPGQGLRLIYYSQIVNDFQKGDIAEGYSVSREKKESFPLTVTSAQKNPTAFYLCASSTGLDQETQYFGPGTRLLVL.

This clone was recorded many times. This CDR3 reads CASSVTSGGYNEQFF. DNA for the CDR3: TGTGCCAGCAGCGTTACTAGCGGGGGGTACAATGAGCAGTTCTTC. The chain couples TRBV5-4 to TRBJ2-1; 12 nucleotides agree with TRBD2. CDR1 and CDR2 from the germline V gene are SGHNT and YYREEE (reference sequence). With V trimmed by 4 bases and J by 4 bases, 3 bases remained unmatched. This CDR3 is 15 amino acids long.

The V call is TRBV23-1, the J call TRBJ2-2; TRBD1 might be the D (6 bases). TRBV23-1 is classed as an ORF, of uncertain function. The V gene lost 5 bases and the J gene lost 1 base, with 14 bases spanning the gap. This CDR3 region has 16 residues. CDR3 in DNA: TGCGCCAGCAGTGGGGGCATACTACTGAACACCGGGGAGCTGTTTTTT. It codes for CASSGGILLNTGELFF.

The rearrangement joins TRBV9 to TRBJ2-5; D not resolved. This CDR3 spans 13 amino acids. V lost 6 bases, J lost 1 base, and 10 bases lay in between. The V gene's germline CDR1 is SGDLS and CDR2 YYNGEE. The chain's CDR3 is CASNRAAQETQYF. CDR3 DNA sequence: TGTGCCAGCAACAGAGCAGCCCAAGAGACCCAGTACTTC.

V usage is TRBV9 and J usage is TRBJ2-7, with 13 bases fitting TRBD2. Trimming at V came to 3 bases and at J to 2 bases, leaving 2 bases not matched to a gene. The V gene's germline CDR1 is SGDLS and CDR2 YYNGEE. This CDR3 is built from 15 residues. The CDR3 loop is CASSGGTSGAYEQYF. The DNA of the CDR3 is TGTGCCAGCAGCGGGGGGACTAGCGGGGCCTACGAGCAGTACTTC.

V is TRBV4-3 and J is TRBJ1-6; D might be TRBD1 (6 bases). The V and J ends lost 0 bases and 9 bases respectively, with 15 bases between them. CDR3 size: 16 residues. Germline values: CDR1 LGHNA, CDR2 YSLEER. CDR3 residues: CASSQEVGGLSSPLHF. The DNA for the CDR3 is TGCGCCAGCAGCCAAGAGGTTGGGGGGCTAAGTTCACCCCTCCACTTT.

This clone has a handful of counts. The CDR3 loop is CSVEHNTEAFF. CDR3 in DNA: TGCAGCGTTGAACATAACACTGAAGCTTTCTTT. This chain joins TRBV29-1 and TRBJ1-1; no reliable D call. V lost 2 bases and J 2 bases, leaving 3 bases between the germline ends. CDR1 is SQVTM and CDR2 is ANQGSEA in the germline V gene. The CDR3 runs to 11 residues.

The chain employs TRBV29-1 and TRBJ1-2, with 7 bases matching TRBD1. From germline, CDR1 is SQVTM and CDR2 ANQGSEA. The CDR3 extends over 12 amino acids. The V and J ends lost 3 bases and 5 bases, in that order; junction bases with no gene match: 3. In DNA form, the CDR3 reads TGCAGCGTTGATCGACAGGGTTATGGCTACACCTTC. Translated, it gives CSVDRQGYGYTF.

This sequence joins TRBV5-4 and TRBJ2-5; 12 bases agree with TRBD2. The CDR3 has 16 residues. V gave up 2 bases and J gave up 2 bases; unmatched junction bases: 4. The germline V gene encodes CDR1 SGHNT and CDR2 YYREEE (reference sequence). As DNA, the CDR3 is TGTGCCAGCAGCTTATGGCTAGCGGGGGGGCAAGAGACCCAGTACTTC. Translated, it gives CASSLWLAGGQETQYF. The whole variable domain, filled in from reference TRBV5-4 and TRBJ2-5, reads ETGVTQSPTHLIKTRGQQVTLRCSSQSGHNTVSWYQQALGQGPQFIFQYYREEENGRGNFPPRFSGLQFPNYSSELNVNALELDDSALYLCASSLWLAGGQETQYFGPGTRLLVL.

The CDR3 DNA reads as TGTGCCAGCAGCGAGGGTGGCTACGAGCAGTACTTC. Translated, it gives CASSEGGYEQYF. The chain recombines TRBV7-2 with TRBJ2-7; tentative D call: TRBD2 (5 bases). The V end lost 5 bases, the J end lost 3 bases, and 8 bases lay between the germline ends. The V gene's germline CDR1 is SGHTA and CDR2 FQGNSA. CDR3 size: 12 residues. The entire variable domain, with the rest obtained from reference TRBV7-2 and TRBJ2-7, is as follows: GAGVSQSPSNKVTEKGKDVELRCDPISGHTALYWYRQSLGQGLEFLIYFQGNSAPDKSGLPSDRFSAERTGGSVSTLTIQRTQQEDSAVYLCASSEGGYEQYFGPGTRLTVT.

The chain couples TRBV11-2 to TRBJ2-7, with TRBD1 identical over 9 bases. The V gene end was trimmed by 1 base and the J gene end by 4 bases; junction bases not matched to a gene: 5. The CDR3 is made up of 15 amino acids. CDR1 is SGHAT and CDR2 is FQNNGV in the germline V gene. This CDR3 reads CASSLAQGARYEQYF. The CDR3 DNA is TGTGCCAGCAGCTTAGCACAGGGGGCGAGGTACGAGCAGTACTTC.

This clone was seen a handful of times. The gene calls are TRBV4-1 and TRBJ1-5; a weak D match, TRBD1 (6 bases). V was cut by 2 bases and J by 3 bases, with 14 bases left in between. Per the germline V gene, CDR1 is MGHRA and CDR2 is YSYEKL. This CDR3 is built from 16 residues. The CDR3 DNA reads as TGCGCCAGCAGCCAATTTGCGACAGGATACAATCAGCCCCAGCATTTT. This translates into CASSQFATGYNQPQHF.

This clone appeared a single time. J is TRBJ1-1 and V is TRBV29-1, with TRBD1 matching 7 bases. The CDR3 contains 15 residues. Germline CDR1 is SQVTM and CDR2 is ANQGSEA. The junction had 10 bases not matched to a gene; V was cut back by 4 bases and J by 2 bases. CDR3 sequence (DNA): TGCAGCGTTGTATGGACAGGTAGGGCCAACACTGAAGCTTTCTTT. Translated, it gives CSVVWTGRANTEAFF.

V is TRBV5-1 and J is TRBJ2-7; D is undetermined. Germline CDR1 SGHRS, CDR2 YFSETQ. V was trimmed by 0 bases and J by 2 bases, leaving 12 bases between them. This CDR3 is 15 amino acids long. The CDR3 nucleotides are TGCGCCAGCAGCTTGGCCCTGGAGAGAACCTACGAGCAGTACTTC. It specifies CASSLALERTYEQYF.

This chain uses TRBV4-3 with TRBJ2-2, with 12 bases lining up with TRBD1. V lost 1 base and J lost 1; bases outside the gene matches: 4. Germline values: CDR1 LGHNA, CDR2 YSLEER. This CDR3 region has 18 residues. The CDR3 coding sequence is TGCGCCAGCAGCCAAGTCGGGACAGGGGGCAGGAACACCGGGGAGCTGTTTTTT. Its translation: CASSQVGTGGRNTGELFF.

The chain is built from TRBV27 and TRBJ1-2; 7 nucleotides agree with TRBD1. This CDR3 has 14 residues. Germline V gives CDR1 MNHEY, CDR2 SMNVEV (reference sequence). J was trimmed by 0 bases and V by 6 bases; bases with no gene match: 4. The CDR3 sequence is CASRRQGANYGYTF. Here the CDR3 DNA reads TGTGCCAGCAGGAGACAGGGAGCTAACTATGGCTACACCTTC.

This sequence joins TRBV10-3 and TRBJ2-7; D is unclear. Germline V CDR1 and CDR2: ENHRY, SYGVKD. This CDR3 is built from 15 residues. Trimming took 8 bases from V and 2 from J, leaving 19 bases between them. CDR3 coding DNA: TGTGCCATCTGGGCCGGGCCAGATACTACCTACGAGCAGTACTTC. Amino acid sequence: CAIWAGPDTTYEQYF.

The J gene is TRBJ1-5, the V gene TRBV19, with D unclear. V was clipped by 5 bases and J by 2 bases, with 7 bases between them. CDR1 is LNHDA and CDR2 is SQIVND in the germline V gene (reference sequence). CDR3 size: 13 residues. In DNA, the CDR3 is TGTGCCAGTAGTGAAGTGGGCAATCAGCCCCAGCATTTT. It specifies CASSEVGNQPQHF.